This is a list of T cell receptor beta chains from one sample in a study of blood T cells in healthy people across ages. TCRdb reanalysed the 5' RACE reads using MiXCR and keeps one entry per CDR3 protein. Of 790,000 or so distinct CDR3 sequences listed, 45% to 70% are singletons. The sequenced sample consisted of blood. Receptor source: a man in his forties in good health. Both conserved end residues are part of each CDR3. The D gene is left open where the match is weak. Where a row states a size, it is once, few, many or the class of an expanded clone; other rows omit it.

D gene: .
clone size: .
V gene: TRBV3-1
J gene: TRBJ2-7
CDR3 protein: CASSLLRRDEQYF
CDR3 DNA: TGTGCCAGCAGCCTCCTTCGAAGGGACGAGCAGTACTTC

D gene: .
clone size: .
V gene: TRBV28
J gene: TRBJ2-5
CDR3 protein: CASTEVGLETQYF
CDR3 DNA: TGTGCCAGCACCGAGGTGGGGCTTGAGACCCAGTACTTC

D gene: .
clone size: .
V gene: TRBV6-5
J gene: TRBJ2-3
CDR3 protein: CASKRGSTDTQYF
CDR3 DNA: TGTGCCAGTAAACGGGGTAGCACAGATACGCAGTATTTT

D gene: TRBD2
clone size: once
V gene: TRBV20-1
J gene: TRBJ2-2
CDR3 protein: CSASRPLAGVRTGELFF
CDR3 DNA: TGCAGTGCTAGCAGGCCTCTAGCGGGAGTTAGGACCGGGGAGCTGTTTTTT

D gene: .
clone size: .
V gene: TRBV5-1
J gene: TRBJ1-1
CDR3 protein: CASRSTSEAFF
CDR3 DNA: TGCGCCAGCAGGTCCACCTCTGAAGCTTTCTTT

D gene: .
clone size: .
V gene: TRBV9
J gene: TRBJ1-2
CDR3 protein: CASSVDLGNYGYTF
CDR3 DNA: TGTGCCAGCAGCGTGGACTTGGGAAACTATGGCTACACCTTC

D gene: .
clone size: few
V gene: TRBV6-1
J gene: TRBJ1-2
CDR3 protein: CASSELRGVYGYTF
CDR3 DNA: TGTGCCAGCAGTGAGCTGAGGGGGGTCTATGGCTACACCTTC

D gene: TRBD1
clone size: .
V gene: TRBV5-6
J gene: TRBJ2-6
CDR3 protein: CASSVWDRSLGGANVLTF
CDR3 DNA: TGTGCCAGCAGCGTATGGGACAGATCGCTGGGTGGGGCCAACGTCCTGACTTTC

D gene: TRBD1
clone size: .
V gene: TRBV3-1
J gene: TRBJ2-3
CDR3 protein: CASSQVGQGASADTQYF
CDR3 DNA: TGTGCCAGCAGCCAAGTCGGACAGGGGGCTTCTGCGGATACGCAGTATTTT

D gene: .
clone size: .
V gene: TRBV20-1
J gene: TRBJ2-5
CDR3 protein: CSATGQYQETQYF
CDR3 DNA: TGCAGTGCTACCGGACAGTACCAAGAGACCCAGTACTTC

D gene: TRBD1
clone size: .
V gene: TRBV6-5
J gene: TRBJ1-4
CDR3 protein: CASSYSDGTGGRKLFF
CDR3 DNA: TGTGCCAGCAGTTACTCGGACGGGACAGGGGGCAGAAAACTGTTTTTT

D gene: .
clone size: .
V gene: TRBV28
J gene: TRBJ2-6
CDR3 protein: CASSLFQGTATGANVLTF
CDR3 DNA: TGTGCCAGCAGTTTATTTCAGGGGACGGCTACTGGGGCCAACGTCCTGACTTTC

D gene: .
clone size: many
V gene: TRBV4-1
J gene: TRBJ1-5
CDR3 protein: CASSQDSSNQPQHF
CDR3 DNA: TGCGCCAGCAGCCAAGATAGTAGCAATCAGCCCCAGCATTTT

D gene: .
clone size: few
V gene: TRBV25-1
J gene: TRBJ1-6
CDR3 protein: CASTREGEAYNSPLHF
CDR3 DNA: TGTGCCAGCACCAGAGAAGGGGAGGCCTATAATTCACCCCTCCACTTT

D gene: .
clone size: once
V gene: TRBV12-5
J gene: TRBJ1-1
CDR3 protein: CASGLDMRLAGANVNTEAFF
CDR3 DNA: TGTGCTAGTGGTTTGGACATGCGGCTCGCAGGAGCAAATGTGAACACTGAAGCTTTCTTT

D gene: TRBD1
clone size: once
V gene: TRBV5-1
J gene: TRBJ1-2
CDR3 protein: CASSWTGGNGYTF
CDR3 DNA: TGCGCCAGCAGCTGGACAGGGGGCAATGGCTACACCTTC

D gene: TRBD2
clone size: few
V gene: TRBV6-4
J gene: TRBJ2-1
CDR3 protein: CASSDGGAYNEQFF
CDR3 DNA: TGTGCCAGCAGTGACGGGGGGGCCTACAATGAGCAGTTCTTC

D gene: TRBD1
clone size: .
V gene: TRBV3-1
J gene: TRBJ1-2
CDR3 protein: CASSPPTGTNYGYTF
CDR3 DNA: TGTGCCAGCAGCCCCCCGACAGGGACAAACTATGGCTACACCTTC

D gene: .
clone size: .
V gene: TRBV3-1
J gene: TRBJ2-7
CDR3 protein: CASSQAAHEQYF
CDR3 DNA: TGTGCCAGCAGCCAAGCTGCCCACGAGCAGTACTTC

D gene: .
clone size: .
V gene: TRBV6-2/TRBV6-3
J gene: TRBJ2-7
CDR3 protein: CASTPQWSDSYEQYF
CDR3 DNA: TGTGCCAGCACTCCCCAGTGGAGCGATTCCTACGAGCAGTACTTC

D gene: .
clone size: .
V gene: TRBV7-8
J gene: TRBJ2-6
CDR3 protein: CASSLARSSGANVLTF
CDR3 DNA: TGTGCCAGCAGCTTGGCCCGTAGCTCTGGGGCCAACGTCCTGACTTTC

D gene: .
clone size: .
V gene: TRBV28
J gene: TRBJ2-1
CDR3 protein: CASSFPGESYNEQFF
CDR3 DNA: TGTGCCAGCAGTTTCCCGGGAGAGAGTTACAATGAGCAGTTCTTC

D gene: .
clone size: few
V gene: TRBV6-2/TRBV6-3
J gene: TRBJ2-7
CDR3 protein: CASSYADYEQYF
CDR3 DNA: TGTGCCAGCAGTTATGCGGACTACGAGCAGTACTTC

D gene: .
clone size: .
V gene: TRBV20-1
J gene: TRBJ2-1
CDR3 protein: CSARPAVSYNEQFF
CDR3 DNA: TGCAGTGCTAGACCGGCCGTTTCCTACAATGAGCAGTTCTTC

D gene: TRBD1
clone size: .
V gene: TRBV5-1
J gene: TRBJ2-7
CDR3 protein: CASSPDRVYYEQYF
CDR3 DNA: TGCGCCAGCAGCCCCGACAGGGTCTACTACGAGCAGTACTTC

D gene: .
clone size: few
V gene: TRBV7-2
J gene: TRBJ1-5
CDR3 protein: CASSLVPSNQPQHF
CDR3 DNA: TGTGCCAGCAGCTTAGTACCGAGCAATCAGCCCCAGCATTTT

D gene: TRBD2
clone size: .
V gene: TRBV4-1
J gene: TRBJ2-3
CDR3 protein: CASSQSGVAGDRTDTQYF
CDR3 DNA: TGCGCCAGCAGCCAATCCGGGGTAGCGGGGGACCGCACAGATACGCAGTATTTT

D gene: TRBD2
clone size: few
V gene: TRBV7-2
J gene: TRBJ2-3
CDR3 protein: CASNLLAGLSTDTQYF
CDR3 DNA: TGTGCCAGCAACCTGCTAGCGGGATTAAGCACAGATACGCAGTATTTT

D gene: .
clone size: .
V gene: TRBV7-3
J gene: TRBJ2-1
CDR3 protein: CASSPETDNEQFF
CDR3 DNA: TGTGCCAGCAGCCCAGAGACTGACAATGAGCAGTTCTTC

D gene: TRBD2
clone size: .
V gene: TRBV5-1
J gene: TRBJ2-1
CDR3 protein: CASSSRVLAANEQFF
CDR3 DNA: TGCGCCAGCAGCTCCCGGGTGCTAGCGGCCAATGAGCAGTTCTTC

D gene: TRBD1
clone size: few
V gene: TRBV12-3/TRBV12-4
J gene: TRBJ2-6
CDR3 protein: CASSSRTGGRNSGANVLTF
CDR3 DNA: TGTGCCAGCAGTTCCAGGACAGGGGGTAGGAACTCTGGGGCCAACGTCCTGACTTTC

D gene: .
clone size: .
V gene: TRBV18
J gene: TRBJ1-1
CDR3 protein: CASSPQGTDTEAFF
CDR3 DNA: TGTGCCAGCTCACCACAGGGAACGGACACTGAAGCTTTCTTT

D gene: .
clone size: .
V gene: TRBV3-1
J gene: TRBJ1-6
CDR3 protein: CASGTLDSPLHF
CDR3 DNA: TGTGCCAGCGGGACTTTGGATTCACCCCTCCACTTT

D gene: .
clone size: few
V gene: TRBV7-6
J gene: TRBJ2-7
CDR3 protein: CASSLSGVVGPRGGEQYF
CDR3 DNA: TGTGCCAGCAGCTTATCAGGGGTCGTGGGTCCCCGTGGAGGCGAGCAGTACTTC

D gene: .
clone size: few
V gene: TRBV27
J gene: TRBJ1-2
CDR3 protein: CASRANHGYTF
CDR3 DNA: TGTGCCAGCAGGGCAAATCATGGCTACACCTTC

D gene: TRBD1
clone size: .
V gene: TRBV29-1
J gene: TRBJ2-5
CDR3 protein: CSVEDWTGDPAETQYF
CDR3 DNA: TGCAGCGTTGAAGATTGGACAGGGGACCCAGCGGAGACCCAGTACTTC

D gene: .
clone size: .
V gene: TRBV12-5
J gene: TRBJ1-5
CDR3 protein: CASGGGAGNQPQHF
CDR3 DNA: TGTGCTAGTGGTGGGGGGGCGGGCAATCAGCCCCAGCATTTT

D gene: .
clone size: .
V gene: TRBV5-8
J gene: TRBJ2-3
CDR3 protein: CASSPLADTQYF
CDR3 DNA: TGTGCCAGCAGCCCACTCGCAGATACGCAGTATTTT

D gene: TRBD1
clone size: .
V gene: TRBV12-3/TRBV12-4
J gene: TRBJ1-4
CDR3 protein: CASGTGGQEKLFF
CDR3 DNA: TGTGCCAGCGGGACAGGGGGTCAAGAAAAACTGTTTTTT

D gene: .
clone size: .
V gene: TRBV20-1
J gene: TRBJ2-2
CDR3 protein: CSARTVNTGELFF
CDR3 DNA: TGCAGTGCCCGGACAGTGAACACCGGGGAGCTGTTTTTT

D gene: TRBD1
clone size: .
V gene: TRBV4-3
J gene: TRBJ2-7
CDR3 protein: CASSQDSGQGAYEQYF
CDR3 DNA: TGCGCCAGCAGCCAAGATTCGGGGCAGGGGGCCTACGAGCAGTACTTC

D gene: TRBD2
clone size: .
V gene: TRBV24-1
J gene: TRBJ2-7
CDR3 protein: CATSDGRGAYEQYF
CDR3 DNA: TGTGCCACCAGTGATGGACGGGGGGCCTACGAGCAGTACTTC

D gene: .
clone size: many
V gene: TRBV5-1
J gene: TRBJ2-1
CDR3 protein: CASSIDSPGANEQFF
CDR3 DNA: TGCGCCAGCAGCATCGACAGCCCAGGGGCCAATGAGCAGTTCTTC

D gene: .
clone size: .
V gene: TRBV4-1
J gene: TRBJ2-7
CDR3 protein: CASSQDLTQQYF
CDR3 DNA: TGCGCCAGCAGCCAAGATTTGACACAGCAGTACTTC